This TCR beta chain emerged from a study of T cells generated in artificial thymic organoids. About the study: Some experiments further sorted thymic T cells to remove CD4 immature single positive or double positive precursors.

Ten or more counts support this clonotype. Its antigen is undetermined. Magnetic bead enrichment isolated the primary CD8+ T cells. Organoid and thymic CD3+TCRalphabeta+CD8 single positive T cells were FACS sorted before RNA extraction. Findings and limits, study-wide: TCR diversity of organoid-derived CD8 single positive cells matched thymic and naive blood cells.

Semi-nested PCR with reverse primers in the TRAC or TRBC constant regions amplified each chain separately. TCRdb re-analysed the 5' RACE reads in MiXCR, keeping a single row per CDR3 protein. The sample has 8,000 or so distinct CDR3 sequences, about a sixth seen once. The specimen sequenced was naive CD8+ T cells from the thymus. Subset meaning: CD3+TCRalphabeta+CD8SP T cells; for blood, CD45RO-CCR7+ naive CD8+ T cells. This TCR was recovered from a human donor who gave cord blood stem cells for thymic organoid culture, a cardiac surgery patient who gave postnatal thymus, or a blood donor (not recorded which).

The CDR3 reads CAISEGMGSSYEQYF. CDR3 coding DNA: TGTGCCATCAGTGAGGGGATGGGTAGCTCCTACGAGCAGTACTTC. The V gene is TRBV10-3, the J gene TRBJ2-7; D unclear. CDR1 and CDR2 from the germline V gene are ENHRY and SYGVKD. CDR3 size: 15 residues. V lost 2 bases to trimming and J lost 0 bases, with 11 bases between them.